This record looks at one TCR beta chain sequence and its context. This record comes from a study of blood T cell repertoires in COVID-19. The overall study: From the United States, Italy and Spain came samples of acute and convalescent COVID-19. PBMCs, B-cell-depleted T cells, or T cells provided the cDNA or gDNA that made up the material.

Germline V gene sequence: CDR1 MNHNS, CDR2 SASEGT. Between the trimmed V and J ends, which lost 0 bases and 5 bases, there was a span of 12 bases. The CDR3 is 15 residues long. Libraries were prepared by immunoSEQ multiplex PCR; TCRdb keeps only in-frame clonotypes and omits some of them. The data hold 57,000 or so clones, with around four fifths observed a single time. The V gene is TRBV6-1, the J gene TRBJ2-3; tentative D call: TRBD2 (5 bases). This TCR was sampled from a man aged 65 to 79 with acute or convalescent COVID-19. The sample consisted of peripheral blood. CDR3 residues: CASSEAPPGRDTQYF. The CDR3, as DNA: TGTGCCAGCAGTGAAGCCCCCCCGGGGAGAGATACGCAGTATTTT.